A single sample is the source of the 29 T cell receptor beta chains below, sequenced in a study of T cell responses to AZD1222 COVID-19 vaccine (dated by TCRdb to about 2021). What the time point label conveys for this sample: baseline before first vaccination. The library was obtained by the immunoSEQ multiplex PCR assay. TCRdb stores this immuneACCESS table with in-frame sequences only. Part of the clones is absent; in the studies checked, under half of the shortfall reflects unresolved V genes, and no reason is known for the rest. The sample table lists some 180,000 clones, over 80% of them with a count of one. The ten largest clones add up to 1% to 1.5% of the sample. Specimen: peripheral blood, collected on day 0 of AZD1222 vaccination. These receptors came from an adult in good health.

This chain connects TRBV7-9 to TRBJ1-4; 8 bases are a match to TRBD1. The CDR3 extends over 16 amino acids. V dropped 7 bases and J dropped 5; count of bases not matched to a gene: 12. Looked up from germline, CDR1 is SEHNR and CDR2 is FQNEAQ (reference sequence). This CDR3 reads CASTDVQGAGNEKLFF. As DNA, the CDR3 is TGTGCCAGCACCGACGTCCAGGGGGCAGGGAATGAAAAACTGTTTTTT.

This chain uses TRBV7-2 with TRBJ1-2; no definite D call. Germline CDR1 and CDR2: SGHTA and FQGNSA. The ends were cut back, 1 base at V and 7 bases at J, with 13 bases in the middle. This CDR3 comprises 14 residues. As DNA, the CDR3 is TGTGCCAGCAGCTTAGAAGGGATCAAGGGTGGCTACACCTTC. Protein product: CASSLEGIKGGYTF.

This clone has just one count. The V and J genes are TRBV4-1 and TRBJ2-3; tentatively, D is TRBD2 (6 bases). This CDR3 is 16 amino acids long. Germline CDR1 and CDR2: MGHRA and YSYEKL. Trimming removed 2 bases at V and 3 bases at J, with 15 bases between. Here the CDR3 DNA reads TGCGCCAGCAGCCAAAAGGCAGGACTACTAACAGATACGCAGTATTTT. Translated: CASSQKAGLLTDTQYF.

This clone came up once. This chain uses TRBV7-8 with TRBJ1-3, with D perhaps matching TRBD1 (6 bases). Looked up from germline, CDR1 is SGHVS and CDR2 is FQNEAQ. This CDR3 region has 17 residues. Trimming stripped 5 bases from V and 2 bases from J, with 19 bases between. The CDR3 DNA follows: TGTGCCAGCAGCCTCCTGGGGGGCCAGGTCACTGGAAACACCATATATTTT. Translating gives CASSLLGGQVTGNTIYF.

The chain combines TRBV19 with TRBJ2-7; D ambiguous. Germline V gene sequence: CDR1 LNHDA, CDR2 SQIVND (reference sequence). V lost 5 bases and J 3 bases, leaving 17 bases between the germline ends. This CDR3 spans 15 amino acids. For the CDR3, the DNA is TGTGCCAGTAGTGTTGCCGGGTCGTTACTCTACGAGCAGTACTTC. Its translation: CASSVAGSLLYEQYF.

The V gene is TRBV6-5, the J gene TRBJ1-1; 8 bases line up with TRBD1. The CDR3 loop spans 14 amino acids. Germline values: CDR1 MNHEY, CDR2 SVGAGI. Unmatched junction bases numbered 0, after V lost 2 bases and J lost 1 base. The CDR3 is CASSYGTGNTEAFF. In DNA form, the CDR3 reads TGTGCCAGCAGTTACGGGACAGGGAACACTGAAGCTTTCTTT.

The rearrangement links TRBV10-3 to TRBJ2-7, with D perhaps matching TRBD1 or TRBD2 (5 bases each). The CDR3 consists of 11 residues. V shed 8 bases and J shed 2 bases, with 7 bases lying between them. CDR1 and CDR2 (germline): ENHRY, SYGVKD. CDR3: CAIQGAYEQYF. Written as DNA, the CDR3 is TGTGCCATCCAGGGAGCCTACGAGCAGTACTTC.

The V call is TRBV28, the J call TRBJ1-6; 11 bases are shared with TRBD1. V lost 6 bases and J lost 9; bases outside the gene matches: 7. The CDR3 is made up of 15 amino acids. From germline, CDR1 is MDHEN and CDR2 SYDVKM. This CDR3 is CASRGDRGAGSPLHF. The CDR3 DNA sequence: TGTGCCAGCAGGGGGGACAGGGGGGCCGGTTCACCCCTCCACTTT.

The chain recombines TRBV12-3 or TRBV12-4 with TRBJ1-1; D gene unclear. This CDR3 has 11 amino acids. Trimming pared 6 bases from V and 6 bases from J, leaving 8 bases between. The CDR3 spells CASSQTAEAFF. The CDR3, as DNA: TGTGCCAGCAGCCAAACCGCTGAAGCTTTCTTT.

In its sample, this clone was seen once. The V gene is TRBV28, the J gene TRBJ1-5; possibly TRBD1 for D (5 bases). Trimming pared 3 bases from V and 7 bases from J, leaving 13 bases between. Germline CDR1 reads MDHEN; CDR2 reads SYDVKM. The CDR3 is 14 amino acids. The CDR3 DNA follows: TGTGCCAGCAGTTTGGGGGGAAGGGTGCAGCCCCAGCATTTT. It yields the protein CASSLGGRVQPQHF.

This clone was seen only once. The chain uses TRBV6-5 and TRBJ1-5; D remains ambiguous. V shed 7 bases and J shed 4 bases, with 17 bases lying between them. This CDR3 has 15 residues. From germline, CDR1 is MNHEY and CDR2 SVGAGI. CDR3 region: CASTFRGRVNQPQHF. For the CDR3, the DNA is TGTGCCAGCACCTTTAGAGGGAGGGTGAATCAGCCCCAGCATTTT.

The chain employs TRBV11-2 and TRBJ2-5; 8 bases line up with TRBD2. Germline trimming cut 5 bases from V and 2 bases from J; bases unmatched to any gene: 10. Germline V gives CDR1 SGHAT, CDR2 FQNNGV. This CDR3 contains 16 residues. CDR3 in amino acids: CASSPRRSGGQETQYF. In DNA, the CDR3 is TGTGCCAGCAGCCCCCGGAGGAGCGGGGGTCAAGAGACCCAGTACTTC.

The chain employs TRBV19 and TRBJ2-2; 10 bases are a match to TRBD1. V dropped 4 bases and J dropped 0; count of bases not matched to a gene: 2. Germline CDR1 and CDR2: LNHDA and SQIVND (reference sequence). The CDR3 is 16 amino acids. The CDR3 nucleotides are TGTGCCAGTAGTACTGGACAGGGGGCGAACACCGGGGAGCTGTTTTTT. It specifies CASSTGQGANTGELFF.

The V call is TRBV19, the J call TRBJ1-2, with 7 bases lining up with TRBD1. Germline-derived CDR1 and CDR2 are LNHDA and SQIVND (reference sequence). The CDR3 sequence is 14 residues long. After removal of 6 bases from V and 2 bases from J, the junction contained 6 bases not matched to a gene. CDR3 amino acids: CASRITGANYGYTF. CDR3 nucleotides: TGTGCCAGTAGGATTACAGGGGCGAACTATGGCTACACCTTC.

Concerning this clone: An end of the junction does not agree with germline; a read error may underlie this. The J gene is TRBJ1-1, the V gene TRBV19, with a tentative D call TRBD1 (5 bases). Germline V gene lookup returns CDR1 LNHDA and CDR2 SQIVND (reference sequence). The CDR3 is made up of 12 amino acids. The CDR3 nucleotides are TGTGCCAGTACTATATTTCCAGGGAAAGCTTTCTTT. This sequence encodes CASTIFPGKAFF.

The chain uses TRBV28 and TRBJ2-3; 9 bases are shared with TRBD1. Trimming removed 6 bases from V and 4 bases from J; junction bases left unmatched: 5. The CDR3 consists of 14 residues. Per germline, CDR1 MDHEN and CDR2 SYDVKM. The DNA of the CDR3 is TGTGCCAGCAGAGTACAGGGGGCCTCAGATACGCAGTATTTT. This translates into CASRVQGASDTQYF.

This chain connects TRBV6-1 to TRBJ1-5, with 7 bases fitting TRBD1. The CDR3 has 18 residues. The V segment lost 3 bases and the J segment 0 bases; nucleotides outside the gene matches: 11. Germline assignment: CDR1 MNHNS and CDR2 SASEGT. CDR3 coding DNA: TGTGCCAGCAGTGACGTAACAGGGGTCCGGCATAGCAATCAGCCCCAGCATTTT. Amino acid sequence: CASSDVTGVRHSNQPQHF.

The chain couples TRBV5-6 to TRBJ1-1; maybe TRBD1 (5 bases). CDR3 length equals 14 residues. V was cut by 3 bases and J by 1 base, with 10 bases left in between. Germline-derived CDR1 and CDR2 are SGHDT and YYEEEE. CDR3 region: CASSWGRPNTEAFF. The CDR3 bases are TGTGCCAGCAGCTGGGGACGGCCGAACACTGAAGCTTTCTTT.

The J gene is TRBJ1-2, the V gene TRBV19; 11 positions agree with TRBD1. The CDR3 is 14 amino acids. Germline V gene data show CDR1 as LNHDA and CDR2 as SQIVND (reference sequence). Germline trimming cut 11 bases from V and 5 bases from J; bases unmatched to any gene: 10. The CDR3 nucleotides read TGTGCCTCCTTAGGGACAGGGGGTGCTTATGGCTACACCTTC. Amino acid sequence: CASLGTGGAYGYTF.

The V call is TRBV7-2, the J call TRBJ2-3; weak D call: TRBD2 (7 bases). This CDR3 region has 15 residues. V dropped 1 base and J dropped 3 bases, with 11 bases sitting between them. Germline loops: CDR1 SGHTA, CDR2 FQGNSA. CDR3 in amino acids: CASSLGGGRTDTQYF. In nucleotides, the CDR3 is TGTGCCAGCAGCTTAGGGGGGGGGCGGACAGATACGCAGTATTTT.

CDR3 loop: CASRGWGGANYGYTF. Written as DNA, the CDR3 is TGTGCCAGCAGGGGTTGGGGTGGGGCTAACTATGGCTACACCTTC. The chain carries TRBV27 and TRBJ1-2; D ambiguous. Trimming took 6 bases from V and 0 from J, leaving 14 bases between them. Germline V gives CDR1 MNHEY, CDR2 SMNVEV (reference sequence). The CDR3 is 15 amino acids.

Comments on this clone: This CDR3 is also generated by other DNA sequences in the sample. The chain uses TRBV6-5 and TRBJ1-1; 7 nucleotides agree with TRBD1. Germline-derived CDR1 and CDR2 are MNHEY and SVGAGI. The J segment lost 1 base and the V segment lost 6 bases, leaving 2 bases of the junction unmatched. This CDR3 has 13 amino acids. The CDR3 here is CASSHRGNTEAFF. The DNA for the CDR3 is TGTGCCAGCAGCCACAGGGGGAACACTGAAGCTTTCTTT.

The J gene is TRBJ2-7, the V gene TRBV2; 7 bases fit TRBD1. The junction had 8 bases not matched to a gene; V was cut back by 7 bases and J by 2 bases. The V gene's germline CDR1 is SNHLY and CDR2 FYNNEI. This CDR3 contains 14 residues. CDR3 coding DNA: TGTGCCAGCACCAGACAGGGAAGAACCTACGAGCAGTACTTC. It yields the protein CASTRQGRTYEQYF.

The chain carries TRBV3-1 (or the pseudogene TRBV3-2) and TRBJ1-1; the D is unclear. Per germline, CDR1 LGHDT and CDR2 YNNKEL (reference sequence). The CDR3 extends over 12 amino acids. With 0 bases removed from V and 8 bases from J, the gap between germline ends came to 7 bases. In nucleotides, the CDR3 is TGTGCCAGCAGCCAAGAAGGCTGGGAAGCTTTCTTT. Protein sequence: CASSQEGWEAFF.

The CDR3 region has the DNA TGTGCCACCGAACGAGGGACCACTGAAGCTTTCTTT. It encodes CATERGTTEAFF. This chain links TRBV19 with TRBJ1-1; D is possibly TRBD1 (5 bases). Germline values: CDR1 LNHDA, CDR2 SQIVND (reference sequence). The CDR3 runs 12 residues. Between the trimmed V and J ends, which lost 10 bases and 4 bases, there was a span of 13 bases.

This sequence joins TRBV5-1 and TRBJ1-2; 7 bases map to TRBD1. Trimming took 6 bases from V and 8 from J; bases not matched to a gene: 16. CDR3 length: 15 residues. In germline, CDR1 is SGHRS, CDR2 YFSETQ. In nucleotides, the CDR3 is TGCGCCAGCATAGCAGTAGGGGGCGAGGGAAGCGGCTACACCTTC. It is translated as CASIAVGGEGSGYTF.

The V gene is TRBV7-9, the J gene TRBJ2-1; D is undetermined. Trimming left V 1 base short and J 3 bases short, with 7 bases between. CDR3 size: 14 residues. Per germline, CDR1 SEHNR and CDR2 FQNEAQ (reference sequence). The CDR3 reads CASSLVTGYNEQFF. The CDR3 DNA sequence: TGTGCCAGCAGCTTAGTCACGGGCTACAATGAGCAGTTCTTC.

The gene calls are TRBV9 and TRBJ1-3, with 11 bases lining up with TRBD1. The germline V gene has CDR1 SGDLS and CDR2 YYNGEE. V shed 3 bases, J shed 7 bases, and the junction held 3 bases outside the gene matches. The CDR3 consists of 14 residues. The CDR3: CASSARTGGNTIYF. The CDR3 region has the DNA TGTGCCAGCAGCGCCCGGACAGGGGGCAACACCATATATTTT.

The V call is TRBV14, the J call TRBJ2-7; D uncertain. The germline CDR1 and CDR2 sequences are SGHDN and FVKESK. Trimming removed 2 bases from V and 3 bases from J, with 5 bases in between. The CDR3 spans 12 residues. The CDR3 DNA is TGTGCCAGCAGCCAAACGGGCTACGAGCAGTACTTC. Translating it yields CASSQTGYEQYF.